This entry lists 12 T cell receptor beta chains sequenced from one sample in a study of regulatory and conventional T cells in RAG deficiency. Clones were sequenced by immunoSEQ multiplex PCR, and TCRdb holds only the in-frame ones, with some missing. There are about 8,500 clones in the sample; 75% to 85% occur only once, and under 35% lies in the top ten. This same sample was also part of a study on regulatory T cells. Per that paper: The primer mix had 52 TRBV and 13 TRBJ primers.

The source material was CD8+ T cells sorted from blood. These TCRs come from a human donor in good health.

The chain couples TRBV14 to TRBJ1-5, with D possibly being TRBD1 (5 bases). The CDR3 is 13 residues long. The V end lost 3 bases, the J end lost 6 bases, and 9 bases lay between the germline ends. CDR1 and CDR2 from the germline V gene are SGHDN and FVKESK. This chain's CDR3 is CASSQGVGQPQHF. CDR3 coding DNA: TGTGCCAGCAGCCAGGGGGTTGGTCAGCCCCAGCATTTT.

The DNA for the CDR3 is TGCGCCAGCAGCCGAGGGGGACTAGTGAAGAACAATGAGCAGTTCTTC. Amino acids: CASSRGGLVKNNEQFF. The chain has TRBV4-1 and TRBJ2-1; TRBD2 agrees at 8 bases. After removal of 4 bases from V and 5 bases from J, the junction contained 10 bases not matched to a gene. The CDR3 runs 16 residues. Germline V gene data show CDR1 as MGHRA and CDR2 as YSYEKL.

The chain carries TRBV9 and TRBJ2-1; a possible D gene is TRBD2 (6 bases). The CDR3 has 12 residues. Per the germline V gene, CDR1 is SGDLS and CDR2 is YYNGEE. The V gene lost 4 bases and the J gene lost 8 bases, with 10 bases spanning the gap. CDR3 bases: TGTGCCAGCAGCATCCGCGGGGATGAGCAGTTCTTC. Its protein product is CASSIRGDEQFF. The full variable domain, rest sourced from reference TRBV9 and TRBJ2-1, is DSGVTQTPKHLITATGQRVTLRCSPRSGDLSVYWYQQSLDQGLQFLIQYYNGEERAKGNILERFSAQQFPDLHSELNLSSLELGDSALYFCASSIRGDEQFFGPGTRLTVL.

The chain is built from TRBV30 and TRBJ1-6; D not certain. The CDR3 totals 17 residues. Germline CDR1 reads GTSNPN; CDR2 reads SVGIG (reference sequence). Trimming stripped 3 bases from V and 0 bases from J, with 15 bases between. The CDR3 is CAWRVWGTASYNSPLHF. The CDR3 DNA reads as TGTGCCTGGAGGGTGTGGGGAACTGCCTCCTATAATTCACCCCTCCACTTT.

The V and J genes are TRBV19 and TRBJ2-7, with 8 bases aligning to TRBD1. V shed 7 bases, J shed 3 bases, and the junction held 14 bases outside the gene matches. This CDR3 is built from 16 residues. Germline lookup yields CDR1 LNHDA and CDR2 SQIVND (reference sequence). CDR3 sequence: CASNPTVAGGFYEQYF. CDR3 DNA: TGTGCCAGTAATCCCACGGTGGCAGGGGGCTTCTACGAGCAGTACTTC.

V and J are TRBV4-1 and TRBJ1-3; possibly TRBD1 for D (6 bases). The CDR3 totals 15 residues. CDR1 is MGHRA, CDR2 YSYEKL, per germline. V dropped 1 base and J dropped 4 bases, with 11 bases sitting between them. CDR3 bases: TGCGCCAGCAGCCAAGTAATGGGGGCGGGAAACACCATATATTTT. Translating it yields CASSQVMGAGNTIYF.

The chain employs TRBV5-1 and TRBJ2-3; unclear D gene. With 1 base removed from V and 4 bases from J, the gap between germline ends came to 13 bases. This CDR3 has 15 residues. The germline V gene has CDR1 SGHRS and CDR2 YFSETQ. CDR3 nucleotide sequence: TGCGCCAGCAGCTTGCTGGGAAACCGGGCAGATACGCAGTATTTT. Translation: CASSLLGNRADTQYF.

The CDR3 DNA sequence: TGTGCCAGCAGCTTACGACAGTTGGGCACAGATACGCAGTATTTT. Protein product: CASSLRQLGTDTQYF. The chain joins TRBV11-2 to TRBJ2-3; maybe TRBD1 (5 bases). The V end was cut by 2 bases, the J end by 1 base, with 10 bases between. This CDR3 has 15 amino acids. Germline loops: CDR1 SGHAT, CDR2 FQNNGV.

The J gene is TRBJ2-1, the V gene TRBV5-1; 10 nucleotides agree with TRBD1. The CDR3 spans 13 residues. Losses at the gene ends were 3 bases for V and 6 bases for J; bases not matched to a gene: 0. Germline V gives CDR1 SGHRS, CDR2 YFSETQ. This chain's CDR3 is CASSWTGGNEQFF. DNA of the CDR3: TGCGCCAGCAGCTGGACAGGGGGCAATGAGCAGTTCTTC.

The V and J genes are TRBV5-6 and TRBJ2-7, with a possible D match to TRBD2 (5 bases). The V and J ends lost 2 bases and 2 bases respectively, with 11 bases between them. This CDR3 is 14 amino acids long. Germline assignment: CDR1 SGHDT and CDR2 YYEEEE. This CDR3 is CASSLRELPYEQYF. The CDR3 bases are TGTGCCAGCAGCTTAAGGGAGTTGCCCTACGAGCAGTACTTC.

The J gene is TRBJ1-2, the V gene TRBV16, with D possibly TRBD1 on 6 matching bases. Germline V lookup: CDR1 KGHSY, CDR2 FQNENV. The V and J ends lost 3 bases and 3 bases respectively, with 17 bases between them. This CDR3 comprises 16 residues. The CDR3 spells CASSQSDRGAYYGYTF. CDR3 nucleotide sequence: TGTGCCAGCAGCCAGTCGGACAGAGGAGCCTACTATGGCTACACCTTC.

Details on this clone: A far more abundant clone sits one base away, making this likely a read error. The gene calls are TRBV5-6 and TRBJ2-4; D ambiguous. The germline gives CDR1 SGHDT, CDR2 YYEEEE. This CDR3 has 15 amino acids. V was trimmed by 4 bases and J by 0 bases, leaving 11 bases between them. The CDR3 DNA sequence: TGTGCCAGCAGCATACCCGGGTTAGCCAAAAACATTCAGTACTTC. Protein: CASSIPGLAKNIQYF.